A single sample is the source of the 14 T cell receptor beta chains below, sequenced in a study of OX40 agonist ivuxolimab in advanced cancers. Some clones are missing from TCRdb's copy, which holds only in-frame ones; the method was immunoSEQ multiplex PCR. This sample yields about 72,000 clones, of which 88% are seen a single time; roughly 1% belongs to the top ten. The sample was CD4+ or CD8+ T cells sorted from blood, taken in a trial of the OX40 agonist ivuxolimab. The receptors stem from an adult with an advanced solid tumor such as melanoma, head and neck, liver or kidney cancer.

This chain links TRBV6-6 with TRBJ2-7; 9 bases match TRBD2. The germline V gene has CDR1 MNHNY and CDR2 SVGAGI (reference sequence). With 6 bases clipped from V and 2 bases from J, the junction kept 8 bases outside the gene matches. This CDR3 is 15 amino acids long. The CDR3 sequence: CASSQRAGGTYEQYF. The CDR3 DNA is TGTGCCAGCAGCCAAAGAGCGGGAGGCACCTACGAGCAGTACTTC.

CDR3 in amino acids: CASTPAGEDTQYF. The CDR3, as DNA: TGTGCCAGTACCCCAGCGGGGGAAGATACGCAGTATTTT. V gene TRBV19 combines with J gene TRBJ2-3; the match to TRBD2 covers 8 bases. This CDR3 has 13 residues. With V trimmed by 7 bases and J by 5 bases, 5 bases remained unmatched. Per the germline V gene, CDR1 is LNHDA and CDR2 is SQIVND (reference sequence).

This clone has just a few counts. The chain couples TRBV6-5 to TRBJ1-2; D is perhaps TRBD1 (5 bases). The CDR3 runs 14 residues. V lost 5 bases and J lost 4, with 14 bases in between. Germline-derived CDR1 and CDR2 are MNHEY and SVGAGI. This chain's CDR3 is CASSESGTGYGYTF. Here the CDR3 DNA reads TGTGCCAGCAGTGAATCCGGGACGGGCTATGGCTACACCTTC.

This chain joins TRBV9 and TRBJ2-3; 9 bases match TRBD1. Germline-derived CDR1 and CDR2 are SGDLS and YYNGEE. This CDR3 has 17 residues. V lost 4 bases to trimming and J lost 2 bases; unmatched junction nucleotides: 11. CDR3 region: CASSSGTGGFNTDTQYF. For the CDR3, the DNA is TGTGCCAGCAGCTCCGGTACAGGGGGCTTTAACACAGATACGCAGTATTTT.

This rearrangement joins TRBV21-1 to TRBJ1-1; the table's D call, TRBD1, was not checked against the DNA. TRBV21-1 is assigned pseudogene status. The CDR3 spans 15 residues. CDR3 in DNA: TGTGCCAGCAGCAGACGGACAGCGGAGGACACTGAAGCTTTCTTT. Translated, it gives CASSRRTAEDTEAFF.

The chain uses TRBV28 and TRBJ1-4; the match to TRBD1 covers 8 bases. This CDR3 has 14 residues. V was clipped by 5 bases and J by 4 bases; unmatched bases: 3. Germline loops: CDR1 MDHEN, CDR2 SYDVKM. For the CDR3, the DNA is TGTGCCAGCAGTCTGACAGGGGATAATGAAAAACTGTTTTTT. Translation gives CASSLTGDNEKLFF.

This chain links TRBV7-8 with TRBJ1-1; no clear D gene. Trimming left V 5 bases short and J 3 bases short, with 16 bases between. CDR3 length equals 15 residues. Germline CDR1 reads SGHVS; CDR2 reads FQNEAQ. In nucleotides, the CDR3 is TGTGCCAGCAGCACCCCCGGCAGAATCGACACTGAAGCTTTCTTT. It yields the protein CASSTPGRIDTEAFF.

This clone occurred once. V gene TRBV27 combines with J gene TRBJ1-2; 8 positions agree with TRBD1. Per germline, CDR1 MNHEY and CDR2 SMNVEV (reference sequence). J gave up 7 bases and V 4 bases, and 5 bases lay outside the gene matches. This CDR3 is built from 13 residues. CDR3: CASSYAGGIGYTF. The CDR3 region has the DNA TGTGCCAGCAGTTACGCAGGGGGCATTGGCTACACCTTC.

V is TRBV30 and J is TRBJ1-1, with D hard to call. The CDR3 totals 13 residues. The germline V and J ends were trimmed by 1 base and 4 bases, with 10 bases remaining between them. The germline V gene encodes CDR1 GTSNPN and CDR2 SVGIG (reference sequence). CDR3: CAWSEVESTEAFF. DNA for the CDR3: TGTGCCTGGAGTGAGGTCGAGAGCACTGAAGCTTTCTTT. The entire variable domain, with the rest obtained from reference TRBV30 and TRBJ1-1, is as follows: SQTIHQWPATLVQPVGSPLSLECTVEGTSNPNLYWYRQAAGRGLQLLFYSVGIGQISSEVPQNLSASRPQDRQFILSSKKLLLSDSGFYLCAWSEVESTEAFFGQGTRLTVV.

The rearrangement joins TRBV19 to TRBJ1-5, with D maybe TRBD1 (6 bases). V shed 3 bases and J shed 0 bases, with 15 bases lying between them. Germline values: CDR1 LNHDA, CDR2 SQIVND (reference sequence). The CDR3 has 17 amino acids. The CDR3: CASSILGDTYSNQPQHF. The CDR3 nucleotides are TGTGCCAGTAGTATCCTAGGGGACACTTATAGCAATCAGCCCCAGCATTTT.

The chain employs TRBV7-9 and TRBJ2-5; D perhaps matches TRBD1 (5 bases). This CDR3 is 16 amino acids long. V was clipped by 1 base and J by 4 bases, with 16 bases between them. From germline, CDR1 is SEHNR and CDR2 FQNEAQ (reference sequence). The CDR3 nucleotides are TGTGCCAGCAGCTTAGAGGCTCAGGGCCTGAGAGAGACCCAGTACTTC. Amino acids: CASSLEAQGLRETQYF.

The chain combines TRBV21-1 with TRBJ2-7. TRBV21-1 counts as a pseudogene. The length of the CDR3 is 17 residues. CDR3: CASSTITSGDRLYEQYF. As DNA, the CDR3 is TGTGCCAGCAGCACTATTACCTCCGGGGACCGGCTCTACGAGCAGTACTTC.

This rearrangement joins TRBV28 to TRBJ1-1; TRBD1 might be the D (6 bases). Trimming shortened V by 8 bases and J by 2 bases, and 18 bases separated the two germline ends. CDR3 length equals 15 residues. Per germline, CDR1 MDHEN and CDR2 SYDVKM. CDR3 bases: TGTGCCAGCTCAGAGTGGGGGGCCGTCAACACTGAAGCTTTCTTT. It specifies CASSEWGAVNTEAFF. The full variable domain, in which reference TRBV28 and TRBJ1-1 provide the parts outside the CDR3, is DVKVTQSSRYLVKRTGEKVFLECVQDMDHENMFWYRQDPGLGLRLIYFSYDVKMKEKGDIPEGYSVSREKKERFSLILESASTNQTSMYLCASSEWGAVNTEAFFGQGTRLTVV.

The chain joins TRBV9 to TRBJ2-7, with D perhaps TRBD2 (5 bases). CDR3 size: 13 residues. Per the germline V gene, CDR1 is SGDLS and CDR2 is YYNGEE. With 2 bases removed from V and 6 bases from J, the gap between germline ends came to 12 bases. CDR3 sequence reads: CASSVTTKGEQYF. The CDR3 DNA follows: TGTGCCAGCAGCGTGACTACAAAAGGCGAGCAGTACTTC.